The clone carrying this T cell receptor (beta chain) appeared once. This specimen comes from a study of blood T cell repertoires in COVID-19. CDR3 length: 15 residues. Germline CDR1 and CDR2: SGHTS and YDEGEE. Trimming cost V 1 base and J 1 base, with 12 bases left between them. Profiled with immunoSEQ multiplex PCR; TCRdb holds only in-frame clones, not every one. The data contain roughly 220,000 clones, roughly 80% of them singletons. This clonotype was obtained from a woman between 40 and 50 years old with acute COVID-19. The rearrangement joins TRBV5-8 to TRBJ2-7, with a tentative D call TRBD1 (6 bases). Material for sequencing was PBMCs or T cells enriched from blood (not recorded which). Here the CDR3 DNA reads TGTGCCAGCAGCTTGTATCCGCAGGGGTCCTACGAGCAGTACTTC. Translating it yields CASSLYPQGSYEQYF.